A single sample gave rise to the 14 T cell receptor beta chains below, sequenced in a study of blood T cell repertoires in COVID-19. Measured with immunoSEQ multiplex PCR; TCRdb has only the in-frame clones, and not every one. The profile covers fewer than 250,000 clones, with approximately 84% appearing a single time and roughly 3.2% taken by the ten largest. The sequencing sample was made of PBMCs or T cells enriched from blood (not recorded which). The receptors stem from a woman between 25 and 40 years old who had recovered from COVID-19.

In DNA, the CDR3 is TGTGCCAGTACCCCGGGACAGGGATTAGGCGAGCAGTACTTC. Encoded protein: CASTPGQGLGEQYF. This chain uses TRBV19 with TRBJ2-7, with 9 positions matching TRBD1. CDR3 size: 14 residues. Germline V lookup: CDR1 LNHDA, CDR2 SQIVND (reference sequence). Trimming cost V 7 bases and J 6 bases; bases outside gene matches: 10. The complete variable domain, with remaining parts taken from reference TRBV19 and TRBJ2-7, reads DGGITQSPKYLFRKEGQNVTLSCEQNLNHDAMYWYRQDPGQGLRLIYYSQIVNDFQKGDIAEGYSVSREKKESFPLTVTSAQKNPTAFYLCASTPGQGLGEQYFGPGTRLTVT.

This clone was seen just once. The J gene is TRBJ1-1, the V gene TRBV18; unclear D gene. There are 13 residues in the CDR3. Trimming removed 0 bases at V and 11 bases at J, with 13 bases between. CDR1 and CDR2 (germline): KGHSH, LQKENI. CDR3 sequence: CASSPPMAGSAFF. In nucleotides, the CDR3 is TGTGCCAGCTCACCACCTATGGCAGGCAGTGCTTTCTTT.

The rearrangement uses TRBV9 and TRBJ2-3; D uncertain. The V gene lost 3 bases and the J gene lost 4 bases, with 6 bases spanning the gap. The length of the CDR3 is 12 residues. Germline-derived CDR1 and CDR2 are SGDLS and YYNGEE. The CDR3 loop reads CASSARADTQYF. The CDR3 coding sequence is TGTGCCAGCAGCGCGCGAGCAGATACGCAGTATTTT. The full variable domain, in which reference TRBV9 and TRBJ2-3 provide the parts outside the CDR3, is DSGVTQTPKHLITATGQRVTLRCSPRSGDLSVYWYQQSLDQGLQFLIQYYNGEERAKGNILERFSAQQFPDLHSELNLSSLELGDSALYFCASSARADTQYFGPGTRLTVL.

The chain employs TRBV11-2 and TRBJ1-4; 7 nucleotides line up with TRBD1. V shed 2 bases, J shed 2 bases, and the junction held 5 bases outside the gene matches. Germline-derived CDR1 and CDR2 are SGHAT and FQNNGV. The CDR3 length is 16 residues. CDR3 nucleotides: TGTGCCAGCAGCTTAAGACGGGGACAGACTAATGAAAAACTGTTTTTT. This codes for CASSLRRGQTNEKLFF.

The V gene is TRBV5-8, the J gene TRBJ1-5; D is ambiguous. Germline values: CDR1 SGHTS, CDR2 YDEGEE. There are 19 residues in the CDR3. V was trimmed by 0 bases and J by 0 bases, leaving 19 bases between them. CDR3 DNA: TGTGCCAGCAGCTTGGGACGGGTACCGATACCTTATAGCAATCAGCCCCAGCATTTT. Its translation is CASSLGRVPIPYSNQPQHF.

The CDR3 loop reads CASSSGTGRITEAFF. The CDR3 DNA reads as TGTGCCAGCTCATCCGGGACAGGGAGAATCACTGAAGCTTTCTTT. The chain joins TRBV18 to TRBJ1-1, with TRBD1 matching 9 bases. This CDR3 is 15 amino acids long. Germline values: CDR1 KGHSH, CDR2 LQKENI. The V gene end was trimmed by 5 bases and the J gene end by 4 bases; junction bases not matched to a gene: 8.

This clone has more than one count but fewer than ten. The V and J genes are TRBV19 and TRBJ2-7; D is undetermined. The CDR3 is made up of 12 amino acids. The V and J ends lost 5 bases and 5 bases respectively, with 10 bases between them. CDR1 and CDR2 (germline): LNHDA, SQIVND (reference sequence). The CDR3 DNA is TGTGCCAGTAGTCTAAGTACCAACGAGCAGTACTTC. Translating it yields CASSLSTNEQYF.

As DNA, the CDR3 is TGTGCCAGCAGTTACGTTTCAGGGGGCGTCTCTGGCTACACCTTC. Protein sequence: CASSYVSGGVSGYTF. This rearrangement joins TRBV6-6 to TRBJ1-2, with 8 bases lining up with TRBD1. The CDR3 runs to 15 residues. V shed 2 bases and J 7 bases; nucleotides not matched to a gene: 9. In germline, CDR1 is MNHNY, CDR2 SVGAGI (reference sequence).

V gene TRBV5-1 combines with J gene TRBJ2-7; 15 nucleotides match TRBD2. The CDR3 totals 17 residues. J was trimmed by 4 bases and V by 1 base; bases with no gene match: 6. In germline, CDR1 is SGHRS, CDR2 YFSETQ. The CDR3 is CASSLRPGTSGRYEQYF. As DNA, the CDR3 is TGCGCCAGCAGCTTGCGCCCCGGGACTAGCGGGAGGTACGAGCAGTACTTC.

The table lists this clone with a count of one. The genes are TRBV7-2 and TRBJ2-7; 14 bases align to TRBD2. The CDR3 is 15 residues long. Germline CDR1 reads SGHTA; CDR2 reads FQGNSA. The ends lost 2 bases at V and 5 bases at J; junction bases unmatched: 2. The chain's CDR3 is CASSLTTSGRDEQYF. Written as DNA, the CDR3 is TGTGCCAGCAGCTTAACGACTAGCGGGAGGGACGAGCAGTACTTC.

This CDR3 reads CASSLGQPPGNTIYF. The DNA of the CDR3 is TGTGCCAGCAGTCTTGGACAGCCGCCAGGAAACACCATATATTTT. V and J are TRBV7-8 and TRBJ1-3; D might be TRBD1 (6 bases). CDR3 length: 15 amino acids. Germline assignment: CDR1 SGHVS and CDR2 FQNEAQ. Trimming removed 6 bases at V and 4 bases at J, with 16 bases between.

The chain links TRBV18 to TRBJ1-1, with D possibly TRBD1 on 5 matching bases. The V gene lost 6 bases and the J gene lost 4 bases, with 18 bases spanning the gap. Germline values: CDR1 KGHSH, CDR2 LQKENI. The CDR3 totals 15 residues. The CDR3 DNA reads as TGTGCCAGCTCGAGCATGGGGGGGGAGTCCACTGAAGCTTTCTTT. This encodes CASSSMGGESTEAFF.

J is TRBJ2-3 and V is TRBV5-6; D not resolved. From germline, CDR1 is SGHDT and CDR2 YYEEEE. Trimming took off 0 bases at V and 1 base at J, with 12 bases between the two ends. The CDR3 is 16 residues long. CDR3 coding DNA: TGTGCCAGCAGCTTGGGAGACACGGTCGGCACAGATACGCAGTATTTT. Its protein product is CASSLGDTVGTDTQYF.

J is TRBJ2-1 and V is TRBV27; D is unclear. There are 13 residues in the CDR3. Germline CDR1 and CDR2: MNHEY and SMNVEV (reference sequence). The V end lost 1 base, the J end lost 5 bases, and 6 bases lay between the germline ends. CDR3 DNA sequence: TGTGCCAGCAGTTTATACTTTAACAATGAGCAGTTCTTC. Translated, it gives CASSLYFNNEQFF.